This record looks at one TCR beta chain sequence and its context. Antigen: not known. Stated time point: week 5, during vaccination. Topical imiquimod accompanied each vaccine dose, which consisted of 300 ug of mutant IDH1 20-mer peptide. This CDR3 contains 14 residues. The germline gives CDR1 MNHNS, CDR2 SASEGT. The V segment lost 6 bases and the J segment 0 bases; nucleotides outside the gene matches: 3. This specimen belongs to a study of a mutant IDH1 vaccine in newly diagnosed glioma. Overall study context: Radiotherapy alone preceded vaccination by 4-6 weeks; alternatively, vaccination started with temozolomide cycles. Of treated patients, around 62% were men and roughly 38% women, averaging roughly 37 years.

Study-level results: There seemed to be no relation between pseudoprogression and changes in top peripheral T cell clonotypes.

Here immunoSEQ multiplex PCR was the method, and the copy in TCRdb shows in-frame clones only, minus some. This sample has over 45,000 clones, with around 80% found just once. The sequences come from PBMCs, collected from a glioma patient whose treatment included an IDH1 peptide vaccine. This sequence joins TRBV6-1 and TRBJ2-3, with TRBD2 matching over 7 bases. The clonotype comes from a woman aged 45 to 65 with glioma. CDR3 region: CASRPGGSTDTQYF. The CDR3 DNA reads as TGTGCCAGCAGACCGGGGGGTAGCACAGATACGCAGTATTTT.